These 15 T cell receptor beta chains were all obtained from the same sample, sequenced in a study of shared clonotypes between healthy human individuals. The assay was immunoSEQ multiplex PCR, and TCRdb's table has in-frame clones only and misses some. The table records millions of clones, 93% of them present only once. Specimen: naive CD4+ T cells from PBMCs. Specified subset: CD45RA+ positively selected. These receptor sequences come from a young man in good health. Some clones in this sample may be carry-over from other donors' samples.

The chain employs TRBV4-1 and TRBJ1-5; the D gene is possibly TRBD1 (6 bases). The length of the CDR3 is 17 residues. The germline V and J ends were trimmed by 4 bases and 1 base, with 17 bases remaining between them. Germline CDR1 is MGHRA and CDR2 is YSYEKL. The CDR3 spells CASSPQGTRGSNQPQHF. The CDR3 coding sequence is TGCGCCAGCAGCCCTCAGGGGACGCGGGGAAGCAATCAGCCCCAGCATTTT.

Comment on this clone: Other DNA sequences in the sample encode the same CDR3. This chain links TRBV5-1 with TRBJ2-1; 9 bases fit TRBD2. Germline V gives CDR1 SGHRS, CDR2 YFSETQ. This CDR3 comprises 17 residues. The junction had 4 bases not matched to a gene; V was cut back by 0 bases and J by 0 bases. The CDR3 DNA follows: TGCGCCAGCAGCTTGGCTGGTAGCGGGAGCTCCTACAATGAGCAGTTCTTC. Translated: CASSLAGSGSSYNEQFF.

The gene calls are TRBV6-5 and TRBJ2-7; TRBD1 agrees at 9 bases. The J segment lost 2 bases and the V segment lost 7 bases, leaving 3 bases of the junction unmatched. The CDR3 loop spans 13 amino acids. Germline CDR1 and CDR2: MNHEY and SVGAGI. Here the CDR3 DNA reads TGTGCCAGCACCGGGACAGGGACCTACGAGCAGTACTTC. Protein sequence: CASTGTGTYEQYF.

CDR3 loop: CASRTGTGAYNEQFF. The CDR3 DNA follows: TGTGCCAGCAGAACCGGGACAGGGGCCTACAATGAGCAGTTCTTC. The genes are TRBV7-2 and TRBJ2-1; 10 bases line up with TRBD1. The germline V gene has CDR1 SGHTA and CDR2 FQGNSA. After removal of 6 bases from V and 2 bases from J, the junction contained 4 bases not matched to a gene. The CDR3 covers 15 residues.

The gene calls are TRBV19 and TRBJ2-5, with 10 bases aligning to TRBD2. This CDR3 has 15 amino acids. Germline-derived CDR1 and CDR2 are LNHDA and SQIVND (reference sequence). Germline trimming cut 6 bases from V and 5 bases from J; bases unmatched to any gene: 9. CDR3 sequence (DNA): TGTGCCAGTAGGGGAGGACTAGCGGCCCGGGAGACCCAGTACTTC. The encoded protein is CASRGGLAARETQYF. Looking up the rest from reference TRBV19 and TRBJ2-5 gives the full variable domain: DGGITQSPKYLFRKEGQNVTLSCEQNLNHDAMYWYRQDPGQGLRLIYYSQIVNDFQKGDIAEGYSVSREKKESFPLTVTSAQKNPTAFYLCASRGGLAARETQYFGPGTRLLVL.

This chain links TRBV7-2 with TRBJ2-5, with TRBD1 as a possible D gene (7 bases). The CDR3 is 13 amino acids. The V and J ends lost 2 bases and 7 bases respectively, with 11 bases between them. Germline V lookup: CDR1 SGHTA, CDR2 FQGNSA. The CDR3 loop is CASSLQQGGTQYF. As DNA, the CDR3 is TGTGCCAGCAGCTTACAGCAGGGGGGGACCCAGTACTTC.

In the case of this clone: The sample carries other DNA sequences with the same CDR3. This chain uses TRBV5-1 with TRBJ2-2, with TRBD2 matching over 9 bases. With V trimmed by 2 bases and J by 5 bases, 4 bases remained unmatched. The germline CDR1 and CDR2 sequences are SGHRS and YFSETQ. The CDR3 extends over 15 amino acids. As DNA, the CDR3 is TGCGCCAGCAGCTTCTTAGCGGGAGAAACCGGGGAGCTGTTTTTT. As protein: CASSFLAGETGELFF.

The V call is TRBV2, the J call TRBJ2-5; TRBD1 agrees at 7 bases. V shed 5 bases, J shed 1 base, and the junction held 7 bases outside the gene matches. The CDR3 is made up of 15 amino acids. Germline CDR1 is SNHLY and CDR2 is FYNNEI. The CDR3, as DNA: TGTGCCAGCAGTAAAGAGGGACAGACCCAAGAGACCCAGTACTTC. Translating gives CASSKEGQTQETQYF.

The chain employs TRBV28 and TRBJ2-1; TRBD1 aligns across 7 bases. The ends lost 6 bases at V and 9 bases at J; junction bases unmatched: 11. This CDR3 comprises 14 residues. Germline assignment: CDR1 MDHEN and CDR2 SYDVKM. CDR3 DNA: TGTGCCAGCAGACGACAGGGTGGGGGCGGTGAGCAGTTCTTC. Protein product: CASRRQGGGGEQFF.

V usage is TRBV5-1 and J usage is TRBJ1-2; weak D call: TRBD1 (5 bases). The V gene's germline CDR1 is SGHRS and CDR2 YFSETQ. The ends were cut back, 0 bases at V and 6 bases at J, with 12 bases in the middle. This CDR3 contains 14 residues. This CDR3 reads CASSLDRSRDGYTF. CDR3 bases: TGCGCCAGCAGCTTGGACAGGTCCCGGGATGGCTACACCTTC.

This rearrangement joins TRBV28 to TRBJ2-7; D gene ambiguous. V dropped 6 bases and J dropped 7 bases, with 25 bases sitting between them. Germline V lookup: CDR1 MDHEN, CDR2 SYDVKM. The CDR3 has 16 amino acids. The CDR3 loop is CASRVLAGRSSWEQYF. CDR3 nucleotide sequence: TGTGCCAGCAGGGTTCTTGCAGGACGGAGCTCCTGGGAGCAGTACTTC.

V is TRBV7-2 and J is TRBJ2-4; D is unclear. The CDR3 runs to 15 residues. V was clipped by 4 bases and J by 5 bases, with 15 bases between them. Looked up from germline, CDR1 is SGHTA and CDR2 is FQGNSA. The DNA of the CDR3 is TGTGCCAGCAGCTCTCTGCAAGAATTGGAAAACATTCAGTACTTC. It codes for CASSSLQELENIQYF.

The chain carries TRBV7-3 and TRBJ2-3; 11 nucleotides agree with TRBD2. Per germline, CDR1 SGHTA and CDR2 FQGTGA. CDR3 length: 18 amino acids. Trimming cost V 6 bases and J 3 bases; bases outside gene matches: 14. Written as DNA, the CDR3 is TGTGCCAGCAGTTTGCAGACTACTAGCGGGAGCGGGACAGATACGCAGTATTTT. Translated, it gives CASSLQTTSGSGTDTQYF.

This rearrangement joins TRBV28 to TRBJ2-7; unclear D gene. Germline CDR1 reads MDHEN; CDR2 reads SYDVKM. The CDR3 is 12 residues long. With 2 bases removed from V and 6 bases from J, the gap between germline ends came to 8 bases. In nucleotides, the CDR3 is TGTGCCAGCAGTTTAGCCATCGGCGAGCAGTACTTC. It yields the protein CASSLAIGEQYF.

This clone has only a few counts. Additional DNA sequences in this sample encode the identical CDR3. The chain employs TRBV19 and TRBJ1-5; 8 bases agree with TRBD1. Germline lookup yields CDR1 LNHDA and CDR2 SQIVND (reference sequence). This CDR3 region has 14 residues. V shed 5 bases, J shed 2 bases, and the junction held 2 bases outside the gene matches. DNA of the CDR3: TGTGCCAGTAGTGCGACAGGGGGCAATCAGCCCCAGCATTTT. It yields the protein CASSATGGNQPQHF.